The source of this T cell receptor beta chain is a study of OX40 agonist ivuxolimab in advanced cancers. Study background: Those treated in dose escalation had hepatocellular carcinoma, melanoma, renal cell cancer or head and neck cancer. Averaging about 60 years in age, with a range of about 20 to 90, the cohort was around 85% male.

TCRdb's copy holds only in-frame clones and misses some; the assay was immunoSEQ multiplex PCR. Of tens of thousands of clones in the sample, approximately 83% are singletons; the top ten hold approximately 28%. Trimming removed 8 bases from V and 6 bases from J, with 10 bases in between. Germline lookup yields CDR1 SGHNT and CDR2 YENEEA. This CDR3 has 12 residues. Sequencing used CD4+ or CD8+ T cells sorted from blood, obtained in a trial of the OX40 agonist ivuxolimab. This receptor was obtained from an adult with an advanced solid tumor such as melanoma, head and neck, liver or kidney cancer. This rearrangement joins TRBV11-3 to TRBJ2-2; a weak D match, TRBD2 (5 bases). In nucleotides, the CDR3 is TGTGCCAGCGAGGGCCTATCCGGGGAGCTGTTTTTT. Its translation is CASEGLSGELFF.